One sample yielded the 11 T cell receptor beta chains listed below, sequenced in a study of cytomegalovirus exposure and HLA in healthy donors (dated by TCRdb to between 2016 and 2019). Libraries were built with the immunoSEQ multiplex PCR assay. Imported from immuneACCESS, the table was reduced by TCRdb to in-frame sequences with V and J called. These copies leave out some clones; in studies compared against another copy, an unresolved V gene accounts for under half, and the cause of the remainder is not known. The sample data list 100,000 to 150,000 clones, and approximately 90% of these were observed just once. The leading ten clones occupy 1.5% to 2% of the sample. Sequencing was carried out using PBMCs. These receptor sequences come from a young woman in good health and CMV-seronegative.

The chain recombines TRBV7-2 with TRBJ2-7; TRBD2 agrees at 8 bases. The CDR3 covers 13 residues. V trimming: 3 bases; J trimming: 6 bases; junction bases outside the gene matches: 4. Per the germline V gene, CDR1 is SGHTA and CDR2 is FQGNSA. The CDR3 coding sequence is TGTGCCAGCAGCTTTGACGGGAGGGGCGAGCAGTACTTC. It encodes CASSFDGRGEQYF. The full variable domain, with the rest looked up from reference TRBV7-2 and TRBJ2-7, is GAGVSQSPSNKVTEKGKDVELRCDPISGHTALYWYRQSLGQGLEFLIYFQGNSAPDKSGLPSDRFSAERTGGSVSTLTIQRTQQEDSAVYLCASSFDGRGEQYFGPGTRLTVT.

Here the CDR3 DNA reads TGCGCCAGCAGCTTGGTAATAGCGGGAGGGCTGGCAGATACGCAGTATTTT. Its translation is CASSLVIAGGLADTQYF. The V call is TRBV5-1, the J call TRBJ2-3; 11 bases agree with TRBD2. Trimming removed 0 bases from V and 4 bases from J; junction bases left unmatched: 7. The CDR3 runs to 17 residues. Germline CDR1 and CDR2: SGHRS and YFSETQ. Full variable domain (remainder filled in from reference TRBV5-1 and TRBJ2-3): KAGVTQTPRYLIKTRGQQVTLSCSPISGHRSVSWYQQTPGQGLQFLFEYFSETQRNKGNFPGRFSGRQFSNSRSEMNVSTLELGDSALYLCASSLVIAGGLADTQYFGPGTRLTVL.

This chain joins TRBV6-5 and TRBJ1-2; D is uncertain. The length of the CDR3 is 14 residues. The germline V gene has CDR1 MNHEY and CDR2 SVGAGI. Trimming left V 5 bases short and J 1 base short, with 11 bases between. The CDR3 reads CASSTYPLNYGYTF. The CDR3 nucleotides read TGTGCCAGCAGTACCTATCCCCTTAACTATGGCTACACCTTC.

The chain uses TRBV5-1 and TRBJ2-1; D uncertain. Germline V gene data show CDR1 as SGHRS and CDR2 as YFSETQ. This CDR3 is built from 17 residues. V was clipped by 4 bases and J by 0 bases, with 17 bases between them. CDR3 protein: CASSRELVSSSYNEQFF. CDR3 DNA: TGCGCCAGCAGCCGCGAGCTAGTATCAAGCTCCTACAATGAGCAGTTCTTC.

This clone was detected once. The chain is built from TRBV2 and TRBJ2-7, with D possibly matching TRBD2 (5 bases). CDR1 and CDR2 (germline): SNHLY, FYNNEI. The CDR3 runs 14 residues. V shed 6 bases and J shed 6 bases, with 18 bases lying between them. The CDR3 DNA reads as TGTGCCAGCAGCCAGACGAGGGTATTGAGCGAGCAGTACTTC. Protein product: CASSQTRVLSEQYF.

The V call is TRBV12-5, the J call TRBJ2-7; 10 positions agree with TRBD1. Germline trimming cut 4 bases from V and 5 bases from J; bases unmatched to any gene: 5. The CDR3 extends over 14 amino acids. The germline V gene encodes CDR1 LGHNT and CDR2 FRNRAP. The CDR3 DNA reads as TGTGCTAGTGGTTCGGGACAGGGGCCCAACGAGCAGTACTTC. This translates into CASGSGQGPNEQYF.

The chain couples TRBV28 to TRBJ2-2, with TRBD2 matching 8 bases. The CDR3 consists of 15 residues. Germline V lookup: CDR1 MDHEN, CDR2 SYDVKM. The V gene end was trimmed by 3 bases and the J gene end by 5 bases; junction bases not matched to a gene: 5. The CDR3 bases are TGTGCCAGCAGTTTTGGGCTAGCGGGTACCGGGGAGCTGTTTTTT. It is translated as CASSFGLAGTGELFF.

The chain is built from TRBV11-3 and TRBJ2-3; TRBD2 aligns across 7 bases. Germline-derived CDR1 and CDR2 are SGHNT and YENEEA. The CDR3 spans 16 residues. After removal of 0 bases from V and 4 bases from J, the junction contained 7 bases not matched to a gene. In DNA, the CDR3 is TGTGCCAGCAGCTTAGATGGCGGGAGAGGCGCAGATACGCAGTATTTT. This sequence encodes CASSLDGGRGADTQYF.

This chain joins TRBV2 and TRBJ2-7, with TRBD1 identical over 8 bases. The CDR3 consists of 13 residues. CDR1 is SNHLY, CDR2 FYNNEI, per germline. V dropped 5 bases and J dropped 5; count of bases not matched to a gene: 5. CDR3 residues: CASSWTGRNEQYF. In DNA form, the CDR3 reads TGTGCCAGCAGTTGGACAGGGAGGAACGAGCAGTACTTC.

This clone was counted at least ten times. V gene TRBV2 combines with J gene TRBJ2-1; perhaps TRBD2 as D (5 bases). CDR1 and CDR2 (germline): SNHLY, FYNNEI. The CDR3 consists of 17 residues. V was clipped by 3 bases and J by 2 bases, with 17 bases between them. CDR3 in amino acids: CASSDPENGVPYNEQFF. The CDR3 nucleotides are TGTGCCAGCAGTGATCCAGAGAACGGGGTTCCCTACAATGAGCAGTTCTTC.

V usage is TRBV18 and J usage is TRBJ2-3; D call uncertain. CDR1 is KGHSH and CDR2 is LQKENI in the germline V gene. Trimming took 4 bases from V and 3 from J, leaving 8 bases between them. This CDR3 has 13 residues. This CDR3 is CASSQSLTDTQYF. In nucleotides, the CDR3 is TGTGCCAGCTCACAGAGCCTTACAGATACGCAGTATTTT.